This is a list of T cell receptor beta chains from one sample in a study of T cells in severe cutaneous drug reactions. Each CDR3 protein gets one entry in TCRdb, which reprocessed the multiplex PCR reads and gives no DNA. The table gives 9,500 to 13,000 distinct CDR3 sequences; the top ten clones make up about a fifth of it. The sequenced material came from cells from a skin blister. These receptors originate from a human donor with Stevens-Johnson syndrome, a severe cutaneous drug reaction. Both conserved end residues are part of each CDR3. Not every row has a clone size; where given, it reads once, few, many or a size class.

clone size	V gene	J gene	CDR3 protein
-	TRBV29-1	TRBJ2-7	CSVRDSRSYEQYF
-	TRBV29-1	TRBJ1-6	CSARSSYNSPLHF
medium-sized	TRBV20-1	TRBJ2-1	CSATYTAGTNVRNEQFF
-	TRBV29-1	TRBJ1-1	CSTGGLHENTEAFF
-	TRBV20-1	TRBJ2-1	CSARGRAALKWGNEQFF
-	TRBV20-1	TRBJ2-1	CSATGPVGNEQFF
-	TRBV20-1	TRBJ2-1	CSARSGASYNEQFF
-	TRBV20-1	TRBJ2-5	CSARDLRLLQETQYF
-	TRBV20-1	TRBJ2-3	CSARTSGRGDTQYF
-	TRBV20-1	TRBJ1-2	CSAGKVGGYTF
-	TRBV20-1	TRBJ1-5	CSARKTSGRYSNQPQHF
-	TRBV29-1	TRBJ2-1	CSVAGSSYNEQFF
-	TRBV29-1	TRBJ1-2	CSVEDEDGADTDYGYTF
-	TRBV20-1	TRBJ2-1	CSASAGGSLNEQFF
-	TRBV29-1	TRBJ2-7	CSVQGISAYEQYF
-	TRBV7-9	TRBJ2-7	CASSLALAGTYEQYF
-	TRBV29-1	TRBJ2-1	CSVEPRDRGLGNEQFF
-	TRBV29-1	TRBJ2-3	CSVLTSGIEDTQYF
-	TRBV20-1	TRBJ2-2	CSAWGSDTGELFF